Listed here is a single T cell receptor (beta chain). Its antigen is undetermined. The V gene's germline CDR1 is SEHNR and CDR2 FQNEAQ (reference sequence). There are 17 residues in the CDR3. Trimming left V 0 bases short and J 0 bases short, with 13 bases between. The entry originates in a study of CD4 T cells in relation to SARS-CoV-2 and coronaviruses. At the level of the study: Shared crossreactive spike epitopes were mapped to their HLA restriction.

The protocol was immunoSEQ multiplex PCR, while the TCRdb copy is restricted to in-frame clones and leaves out a portion. The sample consists of approximately 64,000 clones, about 94% of them appearing once. Broader study findings: Samples before the pandemic and after infection were not matched within any donor. In about 65% of donors, memory CD4+ clonotypes crossrecognized SARS-CoV-2 and at least one common cold coronavirus spike.

Before the COVID-19 pandemic, during about 2010-2018, CD4+ T cells were taken from unexposed donors. CD4 enrichment then naive enrichment separated naive from memory CD4+ cells. The clonotype was recovered from a human donor in good health. Material: naive CD4+ T cells from PBMCs. Subset specified: naive CD4+ T cells isolated by negative enrichment. V gene TRBV7-9 combines with J gene TRBJ2-3; TRBD1 is a possible D gene (5 bases). CDR3 sequence (DNA): TGTGCCAGCAGCTTAGCGGATAGGAGACAGAGCACAGATACGCAGTATTTT. Translated: CASSLADRRQSTDTQYF.